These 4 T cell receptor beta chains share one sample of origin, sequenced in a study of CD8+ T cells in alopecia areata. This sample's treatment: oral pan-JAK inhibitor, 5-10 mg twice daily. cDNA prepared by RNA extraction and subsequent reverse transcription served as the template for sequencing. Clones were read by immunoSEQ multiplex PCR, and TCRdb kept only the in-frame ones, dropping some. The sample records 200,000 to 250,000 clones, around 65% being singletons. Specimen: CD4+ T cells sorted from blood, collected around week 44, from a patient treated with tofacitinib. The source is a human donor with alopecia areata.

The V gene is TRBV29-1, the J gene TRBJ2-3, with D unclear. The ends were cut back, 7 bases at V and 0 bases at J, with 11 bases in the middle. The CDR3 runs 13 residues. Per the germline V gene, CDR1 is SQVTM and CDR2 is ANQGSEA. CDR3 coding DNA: TGCAGCGGCGCTCCCACTAGCACAGATACGCAGTATTTT. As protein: CSGAPTSTDTQYF.

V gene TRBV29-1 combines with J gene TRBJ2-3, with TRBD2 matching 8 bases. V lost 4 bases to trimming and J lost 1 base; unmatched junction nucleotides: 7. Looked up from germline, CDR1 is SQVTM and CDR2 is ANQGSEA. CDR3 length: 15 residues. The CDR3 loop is CSVASLAGRTDTQYF. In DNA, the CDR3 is TGCAGCGTTGCTAGTTTAGCGGGGCGCACAGATACGCAGTATTTT.

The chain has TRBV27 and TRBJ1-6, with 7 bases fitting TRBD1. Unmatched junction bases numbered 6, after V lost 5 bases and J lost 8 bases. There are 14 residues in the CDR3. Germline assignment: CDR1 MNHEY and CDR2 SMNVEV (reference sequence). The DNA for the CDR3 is TGTGCCAGCAGTGGCGACAGGGCGGATTCACCCCTCCACTTT. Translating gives CASSGDRADSPLHF.

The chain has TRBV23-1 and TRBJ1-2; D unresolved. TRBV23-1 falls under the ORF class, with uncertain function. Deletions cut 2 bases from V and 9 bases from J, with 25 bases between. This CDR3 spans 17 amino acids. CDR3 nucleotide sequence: TGCGCCAGCAGTCAACCGAACCGACCGATATGCGGGCGTAGCTACACCTTC. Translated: CASSQPNRPICGRSYTF.